The next 25 T cell receptor beta chains were all read from a single sample in a study of blood T cell repertoires in COVID-19. Sequenced by immunoSEQ multiplex PCR; TCRdb stores in-frame clones only, minus some. The repertoire holds about 440,000 clones, with around nine tenths as singletons. Sequenced sample: peripheral blood. The receptor set was obtained from a woman under 40 with acute or convalescent COVID-19.

This clone turned up a few times. The CDR3 region has the DNA TGCGCCAGCAGCTTGACCGGACAGCCCAATCAGCCCCAGCATTTT. It codes for CASSLTGQPNQPQHF. The gene calls are TRBV5-1 and TRBJ1-5; a weak D match, TRBD1 (6 bases). V lost 1 base, J lost 3 bases, and 11 bases lay in between. Germline V gene lookup returns CDR1 SGHRS and CDR2 YFSETQ. There are 15 residues in the CDR3.

V and J are TRBV29-1 and TRBJ1-2; 7 bases fit TRBD1. Germline V gene lookup returns CDR1 SQVTM and CDR2 ANQGSEA. This CDR3 contains 12 residues. V trimming: 6 bases; J trimming: 7 bases; junction bases outside the gene matches: 8. The CDR3 loop reads CSVETGLFGYTF. The CDR3 region has the DNA TGCAGCGTAGAGACAGGGCTTTTTGGCTACACCTTC.

This chain links TRBV4-1 with TRBJ1-2; 10 bases align to TRBD1. The V and J ends lost 4 bases and 6 bases, in that order; junction bases with no gene match: 5. This CDR3 contains 14 residues. Germline CDR1 and CDR2: MGHRA and YSYEKL. The DNA for the CDR3 is TGCGCCAGCAGCCCGACAGGGGGCGTCGATGGCTACACCTTC. Translated: CASSPTGGVDGYTF.

The chain recombines TRBV14 with TRBJ1-2, with D possibly TRBD1 on 5 matching bases. CDR3 size: 14 residues. Trimming removed 0 bases at V and 6 bases at J, with 11 bases between. Per the germline V gene, CDR1 is SGHDN and CDR2 is FVKESK. CDR3 residues: CASSQDYPGNGYTF. Here the CDR3 DNA reads TGTGCCAGCAGCCAAGATTACCCAGGGAATGGCTACACCTTC.

The chain recombines TRBV29-1 with TRBJ2-1, with 11 bases that match TRBD2. V shed 7 bases, J shed 8 bases, and the junction held 7 bases outside the gene matches. This CDR3 is 13 amino acids long. Germline V gives CDR1 SQVTM, CDR2 ANQGSEA. The CDR3 DNA reads as TGCAGCGCCGCCCTAGCGGGGGGTTATGAGCAGTTCTTC. Its translation: CSAALAGGYEQFF.

The chain is built from TRBV2 and TRBJ2-3; D is undetermined. Germline CDR1 and CDR2: SNHLY and FYNNEI. This CDR3 is built from 13 residues. V was clipped by 3 bases and J by 4 bases, with 8 bases between them. The CDR3 spells CASSEAFADTQYF. The CDR3 DNA reads TGTGCCAGCAGTGAGGCATTTGCAGATACGCAGTATTTT.

This chain uses TRBV9 with TRBJ1-2, with no clear D. Germline assignment: CDR1 SGDLS and CDR2 YYNGEE. CDR3 length: 16 residues. V lost 0 bases to trimming and J lost 2 bases, with 14 bases between them. This CDR3 is CASSVAGSGTNYGYTF. CDR3 in DNA: TGTGCCAGCAGCGTAGCGGGGAGCGGAACCAACTATGGCTACACCTTC.

The gene calls are TRBV24-1 and TRBJ2-7; D may be TRBD1 (6 bases). The CDR3 covers 14 residues. V was cut by 4 bases and J by 2 bases, with 11 bases left in between. CDR1 and CDR2 from the germline V gene are KGHDR and SFDVKD. CDR3 nucleotide sequence: TGTGCCACCAGTGACTCGGACAGACCCTACGAGCAGTACTTC. It codes for CATSDSDRPYEQYF.

This chain uses TRBV2 with TRBJ1-1, with a tentative D call TRBD1 (6 bases). Per germline, CDR1 SNHLY and CDR2 FYNNEI. The V gene lost 4 bases and the J gene lost 1 base, with 10 bases spanning the gap. CDR3 length equals 14 residues. This CDR3 is CASSAGVGNTEAFF. CDR3 sequence (DNA): TGTGCCAGCAGTGCAGGGGTGGGGAACACTGAAGCTTTCTTT.

This clone came up once. The J gene is TRBJ2-5, the V gene TRBV18; 8 bases line up with TRBD2. Trimming at V came to 0 bases and at J to 5 bases, leaving 8 bases not matched to a gene. CDR3 length: 16 residues. Germline-derived CDR1 and CDR2 are KGHSH and LQKENI. The CDR3 DNA reads as TGTGCCAGCTCACCACCGCAGCGGGGGCCCGGGGAGACCCAGTACTTC. Protein: CASSPPQRGPGETQYF. Based on the CDR3 plus reference TRBV18 and TRBJ2-5, the full variable domain is NAGVMQNPRHLVRRRGQEARLRCSPMKGHSHVYWYRQLPEEGLKFMVYLQKENIIDESGMPKERFSAEFPKEGPSILRIQQVVRGDSAAYFCASSPPQRGPGETQYFGPGTRLLVL.

The chain has TRBV30 and TRBJ2-3; no reliable D call. Germline CDR1 is GTSNPN and CDR2 is SVGIG (reference sequence). CDR3 length: 14 residues. The ends were cut back, 5 bases at V and 1 base at J, with 13 bases in the middle. CDR3 sequence (DNA): TGTGCCTGGGACCACGGGTTTGGCACAGATACGCAGTATTTT. Its translation: CAWDHGFGTDTQYF.

The chain links TRBV7-3 to TRBJ1-1; TRBD1 aligns across 8 bases. The junction had 19 bases not matched to a gene; V was cut back by 3 bases and J by 4 bases. CDR1 and CDR2 from the germline V gene are SGHTA and FQGTGA. CDR3 length: 19 amino acids. The CDR3 DNA follows: TGTGCCAGCAGCTTTCGGGGAACGGGCTCCGAAACAGGGGGCACTGAAGCTTTCTTT. This gives the protein CASSFRGTGSETGGTEAFF.

V and J are TRBV24-1 and TRBJ2-3, with 7 nucleotides matching TRBD1. Per the germline V gene, CDR1 is KGHDR and CDR2 is SFDVKD. Trimming at V came to 4 bases and at J to 2 bases, leaving 8 bases not matched to a gene. This CDR3 region has 16 residues. DNA for the CDR3: TGTGCCACCAGTGACCCCCGACAGGGATACACAGATACGCAGTATTTT. Encoded protein: CATSDPRQGYTDTQYF.

This clone was detected only a few times. V gene TRBV10-3 combines with J gene TRBJ2-3, with 9 nucleotides matching TRBD1. Germline V gene data show CDR1 as ENHRY and CDR2 as SYGVKD. This CDR3 comprises 15 residues. V was pared by 4 bases and J by 1 base, with 3 bases of the junction left unmatched. CDR3: CAISVGDRGTDTQYF. In DNA, the CDR3 is TGTGCCATCAGTGTTGGGGACAGGGGCACAGATACGCAGTATTTT.

DNA of the CDR3: TGCGCCAGCAGCGGCGGACAGGGGCGACAGGAGACCCAGTACTTC. This translates into CASSGGQGRQETQYF. J is TRBJ2-5 and V is TRBV5-1; 9 bases map to TRBD1. Per the germline V gene, CDR1 is SGHRS and CDR2 is YFSETQ. This CDR3 is built from 15 residues. The ends lost 4 bases at V and 5 bases at J; junction bases unmatched: 9.

The gene calls are TRBV5-1 and TRBJ2-2; D remains ambiguous. This CDR3 spans 13 amino acids. The germline gives CDR1 SGHRS, CDR2 YFSETQ. V lost 2 bases and J 2 bases, leaving 4 bases between the germline ends. The CDR3 sequence: CASSLTNTGELFF. CDR3 bases: TGCGCCAGCAGCTTAACTAACACCGGGGAGCTGTTTTTT.

A few counts support this clone. This chain joins TRBV7-9 and TRBJ1-6, with 8 bases lining up with TRBD1. Germline loops: CDR1 SEHNR, CDR2 FQNEAQ (reference sequence). CDR3 length: 14 amino acids. Trimming took 5 bases from V and 10 from J; bases not matched to a gene: 7. CDR3: CASSPGQGFSPLHF. DNA for the CDR3: TGTGCCAGCAGCCCAGGACAGGGTTTCTCACCCCTCCACTTT.

V gene TRBV6-5 combines with J gene TRBJ1-5, with TRBD1 identical over 9 bases. From germline, CDR1 is MNHEY and CDR2 SVGAGI. V shed 5 bases and J 1 base; nucleotides not matched to a gene: 3. The CDR3 consists of 15 residues. CDR3 in DNA: TGTGCCAGCAGTAGGACAGGGGAGAGCAATCAGCCCCAGCATTTT. Protein: CASSRTGESNQPQHF.

The chain has TRBV28 and TRBJ2-7; the match to TRBD1 covers 9 bases. The CDR3 consists of 15 residues. Trimming at V came to 3 bases and at J to 4 bases, leaving 7 bases not matched to a gene. CDR1 is MDHEN, CDR2 SYDVKM, per germline. The chain's CDR3 is CASSFVTGGSYEQYF. CDR3 coding DNA: TGTGCCAGCAGTTTCGTGACAGGGGGGTCATACGAGCAGTACTTC.

This chain connects TRBV9 to TRBJ2-5; the match to TRBD2 covers 13 bases. This CDR3 spans 16 amino acids. Trimming took 3 bases from V and 2 from J; bases not matched to a gene: 4. Germline V gene data show CDR1 as SGDLS and CDR2 as YYNGEE. Here the CDR3 DNA reads TGTGCCAGCAGCGCCGGACTAGCGGGGGTACAAGAGACCCAGTACTTC. This encodes CASSAGLAGVQETQYF.

This chain links TRBV5-3 with TRBJ2-7; possible D gene TRBD1, 5 bases. TRBV5-3 qualifies as an ORF whose function is uncertain. The CDR3 runs 16 residues. The V end lost 0 bases, the J end lost 7 bases, and 20 bases lay between the germline ends. For the CDR3, the DNA is TGTGCCAGAAGCTTGGTCTACTCGGACACACGTGAAGAGCAGTACTTC. Encoded protein: CARSLVYSDTREEQYF.

This clone was observed a single time. The chain couples TRBV5-6 to TRBJ1-2; 9 bases align to TRBD1. Germline assignment: CDR1 SGHDT and CDR2 YYEEEE. The trim removed 4 bases at V and 8 bases at J, leaving 12 bases unmatched. There are 15 residues in the CDR3. This CDR3 is CASSLTGTGSGGYTF. DNA of the CDR3: TGTGCCAGCAGCCTCACCGGGACAGGGTCAGGAGGCTACACCTTC.

The rearrangement links TRBV13 to TRBJ2-1; TRBD2 might be the D (7 bases). CDR1 and CDR2 (germline): PRHDT, FYEKMQ (reference sequence). The V gene lost 5 bases and the J gene lost 10 bases, with 12 bases spanning the gap. The CDR3 loop spans 12 amino acids. CDR3 sequence reads: CASSARGGEQFF. The CDR3 DNA sequence: TGTGCCAGCAGCGCCAGGGGAGGGGAGCAGTTCTTC.

This clone was seen a few times. The gene calls are TRBV5-1 and TRBJ1-3; TRBD1 matches at 8 bases. Germline CDR1 is SGHRS and CDR2 is YFSETQ. CDR3 size: 14 residues. Trimming cost V 4 bases and J 8 bases; bases outside gene matches: 8. CDR3 coding DNA: TGCGCCAGCAGCACGGACAGGGAGGGTCACACCATATATTTT. This gives the protein CASSTDREGHTIYF. Looking up the rest from reference TRBV5-1 and TRBJ1-3 gives the full variable domain: KAGVTQTPRYLIKTRGQQVTLSCSPISGHRSVSWYQQTPGQGLQFLFEYFSETQRNKGNFPGRFSGRQFSNSRSEMNVSTLELGDSALYLCASSTDREGHTIYFGEGSWLTVV.

This sequence joins TRBV5-8 and TRBJ1-2, with D tentatively TRBD1 (6 bases). The V end was cut by 4 bases, the J end by 4 bases, with 8 bases between. This CDR3 spans 12 amino acids. From germline, CDR1 is SGHTS and CDR2 YDEGEE. Written as DNA, the CDR3 is TGTGCCAGCAGCAGACAGGCCTATGGCTACACCTTC. It yields the protein CASSRQAYGYTF.